Listed here are 27 T cell receptor beta chains from one sample, sequenced in a study of T-cell memory formation after mild COVID-19. From the 5' RACE reads, TCRdb called clonotypes with MiXCR, one entry per CDR3 protein. Found here are more than 100,000 distinct CDR3 sequences, approximately 6.3% of them singletons; the top ten hold 2.2%. The sequenced material came from PBMCs or a T cell subset sorted from them (not recorded which). All receptors derive from an adult woman who had mild COVID-19 (a few samples of this study predate the infection). Cell type and time point are not known.

This clonotype was seen a handful of times. The rearrangement uses TRBV5-1 and TRBJ2-1, with D uncertain. V lost 0 bases to trimming and J lost 8 bases, with 12 bases between them. Germline CDR1 reads SGHRS; CDR2 reads YFSETQ. This CDR3 contains 14 residues. The CDR3 here is CASSLVASYHEQFF. CDR3 DNA sequence: TGCGCCAGCAGCTTGGTGGCTAGTTACCATGAGCAGTTCTTC.

This clonotype was counted only a few times. This chain uses TRBV7-2 with TRBJ2-3, with 7 bases aligning to TRBD2. V lost 5 bases, J lost 2 bases, and 10 bases stayed unmatched. Germline values: CDR1 SGHTA, CDR2 FQGNSA. This CDR3 comprises 16 residues. This chain's CDR3 is CASSKAVQRDTDTQYF. The CDR3 DNA is TGTGCCAGCAGCAAAGCGGTCCAGCGGGACACAGATACGCAGTATTTT.

This clonotype was recorded at least ten times. The CDR3 nucleotides are TGTGCCAGCAGCTTCACTAGCGGGGAGCAGTTCTTC. This sequence encodes CASSFTSGEQFF. The V and J genes are TRBV7-2 and TRBJ2-1; 9 bases map to TRBD2. Germline CDR1 and CDR2: SGHTA and FQGNSA. V lost 3 bases and J lost 10; bases outside the gene matches: 1. This CDR3 comprises 12 residues.

This clonotype was observed at least ten times. The CDR3 sequence is CASSPGTARSYEQYF. The CDR3 coding sequence is TGCGCCAGCAGCCCTGGGACAGCCCGCTCCTACGAGCAGTACTTC. The chain combines TRBV5-1 with TRBJ2-7, with 7 bases fitting TRBD1. V lost 4 bases and J lost 0; bases outside the gene matches: 7. Germline CDR1 reads SGHRS; CDR2 reads YFSETQ. The CDR3 totals 15 residues.

The sample holds a few counts of this clonotype. The chain joins TRBV9 to TRBJ2-7; TRBD2 is a possible D gene (6 bases). The CDR3 consists of 15 residues. Germline loops: CDR1 SGDLS, CDR2 YYNGEE. V lost 4 bases to trimming and J lost 4 bases, with 18 bases between them. CDR3 sequence: CASSPWEVGPYEQYF. DNA for the CDR3: TGTGCCAGCAGCCCTTGGGAGGTCGGGCCGTACGAGCAGTACTTC.

V usage is TRBV7-2 and J usage is TRBJ2-1; 10 bases are a match to TRBD2. CDR3 length: 15 amino acids. The V gene's germline CDR1 is SGHTA and CDR2 FQGNSA. V was pared by 6 bases and J by 7 bases, with 9 bases of the junction left unmatched. This chain's CDR3 is CASSVRTSGVNEQFF. Here the CDR3 DNA reads TGTGCCAGCAGTGTTCGGACTAGCGGTGTTAATGAGCAGTTCTTC.

The CDR3 reads CASSDWQGVEEQYF. The DNA of the CDR3 is TGTGCCAGCAGTGATTGGCAGGGGGTAGAGGAGCAGTACTTC. The chain links TRBV25-1 to TRBJ2-7; 7 bases agree with TRBD1. The CDR3 consists of 14 residues. The V gene end was trimmed by 3 bases and the J gene end by 7 bases; junction bases not matched to a gene: 9. Germline-derived CDR1 and CDR2 are MGHDK and SYGVNS.

This clonotype was seen ten or more times. The gene calls are TRBV12-3 or TRBV12-4 and TRBJ2-5; TRBD1 matches at 9 bases. The CDR3 is 15 amino acids. Trimming removed 5 bases from V and 3 bases from J; junction bases left unmatched: 7. The CDR3 DNA reads as TGTGCCAGCAGTCTGGCAGACAGGGGGAAAGAGACCCAGTACTTC. It specifies CASSLADRGKETQYF.

This clonotype was seen ten or more times. The V call is TRBV6-2 or TRBV6-3, the J call TRBJ2-7, with TRBD2 matching over 8 bases. From germline, CDR1 is MNHEY and CDR2 SVGEGT. The CDR3 totals 14 residues. V shed 6 bases and J 0 bases; nucleotides not matched to a gene: 4. CDR3 in amino acids: CASSLTSVSYEQYF. The CDR3 region has the DNA TGTGCCAGCAGCCTGACTAGCGTCTCCTACGAGCAGTACTTC.

This clonotype was counted ten times or more. This chain joins TRBV5-1 and TRBJ2-7; either TRBD1 or TRBD2 may fit D (5 bases each). The V end was cut by 3 bases, the J end by 2 bases, with 12 bases between. This CDR3 is built from 14 residues. Germline values: CDR1 SGHRS, CDR2 YFSETQ. CDR3: CASSWGTAPYEQYF. As DNA, the CDR3 is TGCGCCAGCAGCTGGGGGACGGCCCCCTACGAGCAGTACTTC.

This clonotype was seen many times. The chain carries TRBV15 and TRBJ2-6; the D gene is possibly TRBD1 (5 bases). The ends were cut back, 4 bases at V and 2 bases at J, with 12 bases in the middle. Looked up from germline, CDR1 is LNHNV and CDR2 is YYDKDF (reference sequence). The length of the CDR3 is 16 residues. Here the CDR3 reads CATSTGSGTGANVLTF. Written as DNA, the CDR3 is TGTGCCACCAGCACAGGATCAGGGACTGGGGCCAACGTCCTGACTTTC.

This clonotype was seen a handful of times. V and J are TRBV24-1 and TRBJ1-2; D perhaps matches TRBD1 (5 bases). Germline V gives CDR1 KGHDR, CDR2 SFDVKD. V gave up 2 bases and J gave up 4 bases, with 13 bases separating them. CDR3 length: 15 amino acids. This CDR3 reads CATSDSRGAGYGYTF. Written as DNA, the CDR3 is TGTGCCACCAGTGATTCGCGGGGCGCTGGCTATGGCTACACCTTC.

There are many counts of this clonotype. The rearrangement links TRBV5-1 to TRBJ2-3, with a possible D match to TRBD1 (5 bases). V was pared by 0 bases and J by 7 bases, with 15 bases between. The germline gives CDR1 SGHRS, CDR2 YFSETQ. The CDR3 runs 15 residues. In DNA form, the CDR3 reads TGCGCCAGCAGCTTGGGGGGCTTTGGCAGAAATACGCAGTATTTT. This gives the protein CASSLGGFGRNTQYF.

This rearrangement joins TRBV7-2 to TRBJ2-1; no reliable D call. Germline V gene data show CDR1 as SGHTA and CDR2 as FQGNSA. Trimming took 5 bases from V and 5 from J, leaving 10 bases between them. The length of the CDR3 is 13 residues. CDR3 in DNA: TGTGCCAGCAGCCTCCCGACTGACAATGAGCAGTTCTTC. This translates into CASSLPTDNEQFF.

This clonotype has at least ten counts. The rearrangement links TRBV10-3 to TRBJ2-7, with D tentatively TRBD1 (6 bases). Trimming removed 0 bases from V and 7 bases from J, with 10 bases in between. Germline assignment: CDR1 ENHRY and CDR2 SYGVKD. The CDR3 consists of 13 residues. CDR3 sequence reads: CAISESGQREQYF. Written as DNA, the CDR3 is TGTGCCATCAGTGAGTCGGGACAAAGGGAGCAGTACTTC.

This clonotype has a count of ten or more. The chain's CDR3 is CATSPSGQTGEQFF. In nucleotides, the CDR3 is TGTGCCACCAGCCCTTCGGGGCAGACCGGCGAGCAGTTCTTC. V gene TRBV24-1 combines with J gene TRBJ2-1; either TRBD1 or TRBD2 may fit D (5 bases each). Germline loops: CDR1 KGHDR, CDR2 SFDVKD. Trimming left V 7 bases short and J 10 bases short, with 19 bases between. The CDR3 loop spans 14 amino acids.

The chain has TRBV18 and TRBJ2-7, with D possibly called TRBD1 or TRBD2 (5 bases each). Trimming cost V 3 bases and J 6 bases, with 9 bases left between them. There are 12 residues in the CDR3. Per germline, CDR1 KGHSH and CDR2 LQKENI. The DNA for the CDR3 is TGTGCCAGCTCACCGGCAGGGAGCGAGCAGTACTTC. It yields the protein CASSPAGSEQYF. The whole variable domain, remainder taken from reference TRBV18 and TRBJ2-7, is NAGVMQNPRHLVRRRGQEARLRCSPMKGHSHVYWYRQLPEEGLKFMVYLQKENIIDESGMPKERFSAEFPKEGPSILRIQQVVRGDSAAYFCASSPAGSEQYFGPGTRLTVT.

This clonotype was observed many times. The V call is TRBV5-1, the J call TRBJ2-5; 10 positions agree with TRBD1. Trimming at V came to 4 bases and at J to 5 bases, leaving 2 bases not matched to a gene. The CDR3 runs to 13 residues. The germline CDR1 and CDR2 sequences are SGHRS and YFSETQ. The DNA of the CDR3 is TGCGCCAGCAGCCGGGACAGGGGTGAGACCCAGTACTTC. This sequence encodes CASSRDRGETQYF.

This clonotype was found many times. The chain joins TRBV5-1 to TRBJ2-3; D possibly corresponds to TRBD2 (7 bases). CDR1 and CDR2 from the germline V gene are SGHRS and YFSETQ. The ends were cut back, 4 bases at V and 11 bases at J, with 14 bases in the middle. The CDR3 is 12 residues long. Here the CDR3 reads CASSRRGGGQYF. The CDR3 DNA reads as TGCGCCAGCAGCCGAAGGGGGGGTGGGCAGTATTTT. The full variable domain, its missing parts supplied by reference TRBV5-1 and TRBJ2-3, is KAGVTQTPRYLIKTRGQQVTLSCSPISGHRSVSWYQQTPGQGLQFLFEYFSETQRNKGNFPGRFSGRQFSNSRSEMNVSTLELGDSALYLCASSRRGGGQYFGPGTRLTVL.

This chain joins TRBV7-9 and TRBJ1-5, with D possibly being TRBD1 (5 bases). Germline V gives CDR1 SEHNR, CDR2 FQNEAQ (reference sequence). The CDR3 covers 14 residues. V lost 4 bases and J lost 5, with 12 bases in between. In nucleotides, the CDR3 is TGTGCCAGCAGCTACTACGGCAGGGATCAGCCCCAGCATTTT. Its protein product is CASSYYGRDQPQHF.

This clonotype was recorded a few times. The rearrangement links TRBV12-3 or TRBV12-4 to TRBJ1-5; D gene unclear. With 5 bases removed from V and 2 bases from J, the gap between germline ends came to 16 bases. The CDR3 has 16 residues. This CDR3 is CASSPQAGLRNQPQHF. Written as DNA, the CDR3 is TGTGCCAGCAGTCCGCAAGCGGGGTTGCGCAATCAGCCCCAGCATTTT.

CDR3 residues: CASSTRDTQYF. The DNA for the CDR3 is TGTGCCAGCAGTACCAGGGATACGCAGTATTTT. The gene calls are TRBV12-3 or TRBV12-4 and TRBJ2-3; D not certain. Between the trimmed V and J ends, which lost 5 bases and 6 bases, there was a span of 6 bases. The CDR3 has 11 residues.

This clonotype was seen repeatedly, ten times or more. The chain links TRBV7-3 to TRBJ1-2; the match to TRBD1 covers 7 bases. Germline trimming cut 1 base from V and 8 bases from J; bases unmatched to any gene: 10. The CDR3 extends over 15 amino acids. Germline V gives CDR1 SGHTA, CDR2 FQGTGA. The chain's CDR3 is CASSLREGQRGGYTF. In DNA, the CDR3 is TGTGCCAGCAGCTTAAGGGAGGGACAGAGGGGCGGCTACACCTTC.

This clonotype turned up a few times. This sequence joins TRBV12-3 or TRBV12-4 and TRBJ2-7; TRBD1 matches at 7 bases. The J segment lost 0 bases and the V segment lost 6 bases, leaving 8 bases of the junction unmatched. This CDR3 is built from 15 residues. The CDR3 bases are TGTGCCAGCAGACACTTAGGGGACAGCTCCTACGAGCAGTACTTC. It is translated as CASRHLGDSSYEQYF.

This clonotype was detected a few times. This sequence joins TRBV9 and TRBJ1-4; D possibly corresponds to TRBD1 (5 bases). V lost 3 bases, J lost 0 bases, and 18 bases lay in between. Per germline, CDR1 SGDLS and CDR2 YYNGEE. The CDR3 is 18 residues long. The CDR3 spells CASSAPQGGIATNEKLFF. In nucleotides, the CDR3 is TGTGCCAGCAGCGCGCCGCAGGGAGGGATTGCAACTAATGAAAAACTGTTTTTT.

This clonotype was seen at least ten times. This chain connects TRBV12-3 or TRBV12-4 to TRBJ1-4; the match to TRBD1 covers 8 bases. This CDR3 contains 15 residues. V lost 5 bases, J lost 3 bases, and 5 bases stayed unmatched. CDR3 sequence reads: CASSSQGAANEKLFF. The DNA for the CDR3 is TGTGCCAGCAGTAGCCAGGGGGCCGCTAATGAAAAACTGTTTTTT.

This clonotype was counted a few times. The rearrangement links TRBV24-1 to TRBJ2-1; 7 nucleotides match TRBD1. Trimming cost V 5 bases and J 4 bases; bases outside gene matches: 4. The CDR3 is 14 amino acids. Germline V gene lookup returns CDR1 KGHDR and CDR2 SFDVKD. Here the CDR3 DNA reads TGTGCCACCAGTGGTTCAGGGGGATACAATGAGCAGTTCTTC. As protein: CATSGSGGYNEQFF.